These 13 T cell receptor beta chains share one sample of origin, sequenced in a study of shared clonotypes between healthy human individuals. The repertoire was sequenced with immunoSEQ multiplex PCR; TCRdb's copy has only in-frame clones and lacks some. The sample records about 2 million clones, approximately 95% being singletons. Sequences were obtained from naive CD4+ T cells sorted from blood. Subset defined: CD45RA+ positively selected. These receptors were obtained from a man younger than 35 in good health.

This CDR3 reads CASSQLPGSGGAYEQYF. CDR3 DNA sequence: TGCGCCAGCAGCCAACTCCCGGGTAGCGGGGGGGCCTACGAGCAGTACTTC. The rearrangement links TRBV4-1 to TRBJ2-7; 11 nucleotides line up with TRBD2. There are 17 residues in the CDR3. Germline CDR1 and CDR2: MGHRA and YSYEKL. V lost 2 bases to trimming and J lost 2 bases; unmatched junction nucleotides: 8.

The rearrangement joins TRBV5-1 to TRBJ2-7; 7 nucleotides agree with TRBD1. The germline CDR1 and CDR2 sequences are SGHRS and YFSETQ. The V and J ends lost 7 bases and 0 bases, in that order; junction bases with no gene match: 10. The length of the CDR3 is 15 residues. The CDR3 reads CASRQGVPSSYEQYF. DNA for the CDR3: TGCGCCAGCCGACAGGGAGTCCCCAGCTCCTACGAGCAGTACTTC.

The rearrangement joins TRBV25-1 to TRBJ2-7; 7 bases line up with TRBD2. Trimming at V came to 4 bases and at J to 3 bases, leaving 12 bases not matched to a gene. Germline V CDR1 and CDR2: MGHDK, SYGVNS. This CDR3 has 16 amino acids. This chain's CDR3 is CASSGPSIERGYEQYF. In nucleotides, the CDR3 is TGTGCCAGCAGTGGCCCGTCTATTGAGCGGGGCTACGAGCAGTACTTC.

The V call is TRBV5-1, the J call TRBJ1-4; D ambiguous. Trimming removed 4 bases from V and 4 bases from J, with 11 bases in between. Germline CDR1 is SGHRS and CDR2 is YFSETQ. CDR3 size: 14 residues. The CDR3 spells CASSKTVGNEKLFF. CDR3 sequence (DNA): TGCGCCAGCAGCAAGACGGTGGGTAATGAAAAACTGTTTTTT.

The chain has TRBV4-3 and TRBJ2-4, with 8 bases matching TRBD1. This CDR3 is 15 amino acids long. Germline assignment: CDR1 LGHNA and CDR2 YSLEER. J gave up 9 bases and V 0 bases, and 7 bases lay outside the gene matches. This CDR3 reads CASSQEKAQGGIQYF. The CDR3 DNA sequence: TGCGCCAGCAGCCAAGAAAAAGCACAGGGGGGCATTCAGTACTTC.

This chain connects TRBV10-3 to TRBJ1-2; 8 nucleotides agree with TRBD1. CDR1 ENHRY and CDR2 SYGVKD come from the germline V gene. The CDR3 is 15 residues long. The J segment lost 4 bases and the V segment lost 5 bases, leaving 9 bases of the junction unmatched. The DNA of the CDR3 is TGTGCCATCAGTTCCGGGACAGGTAACACCTATGGCTACACCTTC. The encoded protein is CAISSGTGNTYGYTF.

The CDR3 spells CSVEGSEDRDYGYTF. For the CDR3, the DNA is TGCAGCGTTGAAGGTAGTGAGGACAGGGACTATGGCTACACCTTC. The rearrangement joins TRBV29-1 to TRBJ1-2; 8 nucleotides align to TRBD1. This CDR3 is built from 15 residues. Looked up from germline, CDR1 is SQVTM and CDR2 is ANQGSEA. Trimming took 1 base from V and 3 from J; bases not matched to a gene: 7.

Remarks on this clone: Other nucleotide sequences in the sample specify the same CDR3. This chain joins TRBV6-1 and TRBJ2-3; possible D gene TRBD2, 6 bases. There are 14 residues in the CDR3. Trimming took off 3 bases at V and 3 bases at J, with 10 bases between the two ends. Germline V gene lookup returns CDR1 MNHNS and CDR2 SASEGT. This chain's CDR3 is CASSDRGRTDTQYF. The DNA of the CDR3 is TGTGCCAGCAGTGACCGGGGGAGGACAGATACGCAGTATTTT.

A word on this clone: This may stem from a read error, because a much larger clone lies one nucleotide away. J is TRBJ2-7 and V is TRBV6-5; 9 nucleotides agree with TRBD1. This CDR3 has 13 amino acids. The junction had 2 bases not matched to a gene; V was cut back by 6 bases and J by 2 bases. CDR1 is MNHEY and CDR2 is SVGAGI in the germline V gene. The CDR3 bases are TGTGCCAGCAGCGGGACAGGGACCTACGAGCAGTACTTC. Amino acid sequence: CASSGTGTYEQYF.

CDR3 loop: CASRPGGRTNNYGYTF. In DNA form, the CDR3 reads TGTGCCAGCAGGCCCGGGGGACGGACGAACAACTATGGCTACACCTTC. The gene calls are TRBV28 and TRBJ1-2, with a tentative D call TRBD1 (5 bases). CDR3 length: 16 amino acids. V shed 6 bases and J shed 2 bases, with 19 bases lying between them. The germline V gene has CDR1 MDHEN and CDR2 SYDVKM.

J is TRBJ1-1 and V is TRBV5-1; 8 positions agree with TRBD1. The CDR3 has 17 amino acids. CDR1 SGHRS and CDR2 YFSETQ come from the germline V gene. The V gene end was trimmed by 4 bases and the J gene end by 0 bases; junction bases not matched to a gene: 11. CDR3 bases: TGCGCCAGCAGCCCGGCTCGGACAGGGTTGATGAACACTGAAGCTTTCTTT. Translated: CASSPARTGLMNTEAFF.

V is TRBV18 and J is TRBJ1-1; tentative D call: TRBD1 (5 bases). V lost 5 bases, J lost 2 bases, and 12 bases lay in between. This CDR3 has 14 residues. Germline V lookup: CDR1 KGHSH, CDR2 LQKENI. CDR3 nucleotide sequence: TGTGCCAGCTCAGCGCAGGGTTCAAACACTGAAGCTTTCTTT. Translating gives CASSAQGSNTEAFF.

As regards this clone: Germline and junction disagree at one end, which may indicate a read error. V and J are TRBV5-1 and TRBJ2-5, with a possible D match to TRBD2 (7 bases). The J call could be wrong; TRBJ2-7 is a better fit for the DNA end. This CDR3 spans 14 amino acids. Germline CDR1 reads SGHRS; CDR2 reads YFSETQ. CDR3 region: CAGSGDIGSYEQYF. The DNA of the CDR3 is TGCGCCGGCAGCGGGGACATCGGCTCCTACGAGCAGTACTTC.